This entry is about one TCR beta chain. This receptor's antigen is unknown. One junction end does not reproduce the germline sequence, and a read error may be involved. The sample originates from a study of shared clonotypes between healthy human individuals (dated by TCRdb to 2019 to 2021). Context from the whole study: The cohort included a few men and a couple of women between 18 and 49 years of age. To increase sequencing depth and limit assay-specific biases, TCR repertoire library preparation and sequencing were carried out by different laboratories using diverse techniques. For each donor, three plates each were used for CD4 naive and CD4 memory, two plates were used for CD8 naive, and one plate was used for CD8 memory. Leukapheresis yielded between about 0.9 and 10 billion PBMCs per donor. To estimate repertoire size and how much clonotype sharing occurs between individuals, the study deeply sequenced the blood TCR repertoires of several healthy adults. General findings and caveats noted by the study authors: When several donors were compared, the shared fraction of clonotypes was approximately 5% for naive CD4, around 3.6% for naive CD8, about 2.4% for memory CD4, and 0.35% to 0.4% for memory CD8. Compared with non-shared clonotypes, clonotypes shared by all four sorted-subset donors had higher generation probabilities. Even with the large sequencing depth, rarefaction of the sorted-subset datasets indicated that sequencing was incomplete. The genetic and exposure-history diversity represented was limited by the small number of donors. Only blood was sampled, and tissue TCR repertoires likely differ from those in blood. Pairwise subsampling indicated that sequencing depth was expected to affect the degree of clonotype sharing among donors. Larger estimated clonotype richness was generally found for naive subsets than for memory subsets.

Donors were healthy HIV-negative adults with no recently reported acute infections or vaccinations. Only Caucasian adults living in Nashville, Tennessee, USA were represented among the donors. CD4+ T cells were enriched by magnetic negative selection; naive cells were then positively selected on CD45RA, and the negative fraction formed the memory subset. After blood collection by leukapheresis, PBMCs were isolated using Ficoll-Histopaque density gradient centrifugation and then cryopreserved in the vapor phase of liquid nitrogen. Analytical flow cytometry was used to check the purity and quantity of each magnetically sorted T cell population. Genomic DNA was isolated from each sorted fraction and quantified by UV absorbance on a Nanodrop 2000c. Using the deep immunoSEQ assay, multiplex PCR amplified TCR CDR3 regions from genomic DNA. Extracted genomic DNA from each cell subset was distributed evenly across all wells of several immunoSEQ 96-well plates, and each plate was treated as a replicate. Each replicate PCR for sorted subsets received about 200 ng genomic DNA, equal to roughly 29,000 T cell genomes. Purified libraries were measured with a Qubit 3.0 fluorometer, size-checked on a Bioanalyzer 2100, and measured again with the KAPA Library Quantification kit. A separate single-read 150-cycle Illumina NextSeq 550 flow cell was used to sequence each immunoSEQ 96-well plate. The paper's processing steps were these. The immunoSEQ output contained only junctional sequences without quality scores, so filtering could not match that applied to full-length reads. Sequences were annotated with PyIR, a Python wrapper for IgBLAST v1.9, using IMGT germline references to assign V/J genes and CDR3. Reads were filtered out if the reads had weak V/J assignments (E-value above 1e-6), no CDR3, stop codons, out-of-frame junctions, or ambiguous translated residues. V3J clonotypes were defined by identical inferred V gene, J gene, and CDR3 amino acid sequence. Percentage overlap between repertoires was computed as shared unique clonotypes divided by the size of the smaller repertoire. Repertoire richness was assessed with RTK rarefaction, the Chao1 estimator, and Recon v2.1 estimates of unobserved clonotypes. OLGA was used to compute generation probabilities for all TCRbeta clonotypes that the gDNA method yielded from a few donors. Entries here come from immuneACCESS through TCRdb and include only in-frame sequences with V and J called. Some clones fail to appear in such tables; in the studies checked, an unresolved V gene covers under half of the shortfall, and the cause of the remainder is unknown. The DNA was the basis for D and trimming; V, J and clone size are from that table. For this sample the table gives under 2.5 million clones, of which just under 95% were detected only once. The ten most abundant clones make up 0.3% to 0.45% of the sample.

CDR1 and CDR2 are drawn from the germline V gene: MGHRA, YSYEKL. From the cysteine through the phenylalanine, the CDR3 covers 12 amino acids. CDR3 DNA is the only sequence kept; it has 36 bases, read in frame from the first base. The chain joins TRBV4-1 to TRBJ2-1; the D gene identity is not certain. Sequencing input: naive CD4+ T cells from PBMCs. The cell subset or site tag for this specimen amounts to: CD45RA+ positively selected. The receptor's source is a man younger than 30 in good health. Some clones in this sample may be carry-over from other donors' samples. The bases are TGCGCCAGCAGCCCCCTACAGCAAACCCGGATCTTC. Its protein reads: CASSPLQQTRIF.